This TCR beta chain was sequenced for a study of human T cells and chemical hapten exposure. TCRdb recomputed calls from the RACE reads with MiXCR, one row per CDR3 protein. Of tens of thousands of distinct CDR3 sequences in the sample, around an eighth were seen once. In this sample, this clonotype turned up a few times. Time point reported: patch test 3, about 24 weeks after DPC sensitization. Treatment specified: therapeutic diphenylcyclopropenone sensitization with weekly scalp DPC. The V end lost 5 bases, the J end lost 2 bases, and 8 bases lay between the germline ends. The CDR3 sequence is 13 residues long. The germline CDR1 and CDR2 sequences are LGHDT and YNNKEL (reference sequence).

Sequencing was performed on whole blood, taken in connection with sensitization to the hapten diphenylcyclopropenone (DPC). The genes are TRBV3-1 and TRBJ2-3; the D is unclear. This TCR came from a man aged 30 to 45 with alopecia areata. Some clones in this sample may be carry-over from other donors' samples. CDR3 protein: CASSFALTDTQYF. The CDR3 DNA follows: TGTGCCAGCAGCTTTGCCCTCACAGATACGCAGTATTTT.